This T cell receptor (beta chain) was found in a study of T-cell reconstitution after alpha-beta-depleted transplantation in children. Unique molecular identifiers were incorporated during preparation of the TCRbeta library. TCRdb re-called the PCR reads through MiXCR, storing one row per CDR3 protein. The sample shows some 600,000 distinct CDR3 sequences, 10% to 15% of them seen only once. This TCR was sampled from a male patient between 10 and 17 years old who had a stem cell transplant for acute myeloid leukemia, so the T cells may come from the graft donor. This specimen consisted of PBMCs, mostly from graft donor cells, obtained 360 days after TCRalphabeta/CD19-depleted stem cell transplant.

This chain's CDR3 is CSARVASGRKYEQYF. The CDR3 DNA reads TGCAGTGCTAGAGTGGCTAGCGGGAGAAAGTACGAGCAGTACTTC. This sequence joins TRBV20-1 and TRBJ2-7; 10 bases are a match to TRBD2. Germline V CDR1 and CDR2: DFQATT, SNEGSKA (reference sequence). V trimming: 1 base; J trimming: 4 bases; junction bases outside the gene matches: 7. CDR3 length: 15 amino acids.